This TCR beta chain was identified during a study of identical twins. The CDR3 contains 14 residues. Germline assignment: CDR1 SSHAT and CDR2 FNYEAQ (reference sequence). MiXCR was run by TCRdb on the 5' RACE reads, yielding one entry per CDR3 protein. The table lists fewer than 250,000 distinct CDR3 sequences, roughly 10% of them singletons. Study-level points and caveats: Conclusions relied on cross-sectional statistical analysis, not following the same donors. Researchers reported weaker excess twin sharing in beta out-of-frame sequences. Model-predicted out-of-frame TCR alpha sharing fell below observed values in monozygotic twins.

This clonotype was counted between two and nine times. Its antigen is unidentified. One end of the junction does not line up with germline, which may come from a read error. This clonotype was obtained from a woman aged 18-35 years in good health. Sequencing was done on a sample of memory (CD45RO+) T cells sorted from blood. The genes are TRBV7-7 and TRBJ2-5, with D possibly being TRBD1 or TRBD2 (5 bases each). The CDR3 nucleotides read TGTGCTAGCAGCCCCGGGGCCGGGGTGGAGACCCAGTACTTC. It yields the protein CASSPGAGVETQYF.